The 5 T cell receptor beta chains in this list originate from one sample, sequenced in a study of identical twins. One entry per CDR3 protein results from TCRdb running MiXCR on the 5' RACE reads. The sample has a few hundred thousand distinct CDR3 sequences, roughly a quarter seen once. These data were also reused for a study on T cells expressing NK-cell markers.

The sample taken for sequencing was CD4+ T cells sorted from blood. Every receptor here comes from a woman between 18 and 29 years old in good health.

In its sample, this clonotype was seen many times. CDR3 nucleotide sequence: TGCGCCAGCAGCCAAGACAACTCTGGGGCCAACGTCCTGACTTTC. This codes for CASSQDNSGANVLTF. The chain joins TRBV4-3 to TRBJ2-6; D ambiguous. The V end was cut by 0 bases, the J end by 0 bases, with 3 bases between. The germline V gene has CDR1 LGHNA and CDR2 YSLEER. The CDR3 spans 15 residues.

This clonotype occurred a few times. J is TRBJ2-3 and V is TRBV20-1; possibly TRBD1 for D (6 bases). Germline V gene data show CDR1 as DFQATT and CDR2 as SNEGSKA (reference sequence). V lost 3 bases and J lost 3, with 13 bases in between. The CDR3 spans 14 residues. CDR3 region: CSASKQGLTDTQYF. In DNA, the CDR3 is TGCAGTGCTAGCAAACAGGGTTTAACAGATACGCAGTATTTT.

The sample holds many counts of this clonotype. The chain is built from TRBV6-1 and TRBJ2-7, with D possibly being TRBD2 (6 bases). The germline gives CDR1 MNHNS, CDR2 SASEGT. The germline V and J ends were trimmed by 8 bases and 1 base, with 15 bases remaining between them. The CDR3 sequence is 14 residues long. The CDR3 here is CASAAWRGSYEQYF. CDR3 sequence (DNA): TGTGCCAGCGCTGCATGGCGGGGTTCCTACGAGCAGTACTTC.

This clonotype was counted a few times. The chain uses TRBV11-3 and TRBJ2-7; weak D call: TRBD1 (6 bases). Deletions cut 8 bases from V and 4 bases from J, with 12 bases between. This CDR3 is built from 12 residues. Germline assignment: CDR1 SGHNT and CDR2 YENEEA. This chain's CDR3 is CASGQGIYEQYF. The CDR3, as DNA: TGTGCCAGCGGGCAGGGGATTTACGAGCAGTACTTC.

The V gene is TRBV5-1, the J gene TRBJ2-6; D perhaps matches TRBD1 (5 bases). Trimming cost V 6 bases and J 1 base, with 14 bases left between them. CDR1 SGHRS and CDR2 YFSETQ come from the germline V gene. The length of the CDR3 is 16 residues. DNA for the CDR3: TGCGCCAGCATAGACTTGGCAGGGTCTGGGGCCAACGTCCTGACTTTC. This codes for CASIDLAGSGANVLTF.